Shown below are 27 T cell receptor beta chains from a single sample sequenced in a study of control samples from healthy donors and cancer patients. Repertoires were generated with immunoSEQ multiplex PCR, while TCRdb's copy carries only in-frame clones and drops some. In total, the table holds about 200,000 clones. The specimen sequenced was blood. These receptors were collected from a woman aged 25 to 39 in good health.

V is TRBV4-2 and J is TRBJ1-3, with TRBD1 matching 7 bases. V lost 4 bases to trimming and J lost 5 bases; unmatched junction nucleotides: 8. Germline V CDR1 and CDR2: LGHNA, YNFKEQ. This CDR3 has 15 amino acids. CDR3 sequence reads: CASSPHGDSRNTIYF. In DNA, the CDR3 is TGTGCCAGCAGCCCACATGGGGACAGTCGAAACACCATATATTTT.

CDR3 in DNA: TGTGCCAGCAGCTTAAGCGGGGGGACAGATACGCAGTATTTT. Amino acids: CASSLSGGTDTQYF. The V gene is TRBV7-2, the J gene TRBJ2-3; 9 bases align to TRBD2. The germline V gene has CDR1 SGHTA and CDR2 FQGNSA. With 2 bases clipped from V and 3 bases from J, the junction kept 0 bases outside the gene matches. The CDR3 extends over 14 amino acids.

V is TRBV7-3 and J is TRBJ2-1, with 11 bases that match TRBD2. Looked up from germline, CDR1 is SGHTA and CDR2 is FQGTGA. This CDR3 has 15 residues. The V gene end was trimmed by 5 bases and the J gene end by 4 bases; junction bases not matched to a gene: 4. The CDR3 loop is CASSRTSGPYNEQFF. The CDR3 region has the DNA TGTGCCAGCAGCCGGACTAGCGGGCCGTACAATGAGCAGTTCTTC.

The chain joins TRBV19 to TRBJ2-2; 7 bases line up with TRBD1. Per germline, CDR1 LNHDA and CDR2 SQIVND (reference sequence). The CDR3 has 15 residues. The junction had 4 bases not matched to a gene; V was cut back by 6 bases and J by 0 bases. The CDR3: CASRRTGANTGELFF. The CDR3 coding sequence is TGTGCCAGTAGGCGTACAGGGGCGAACACCGGGGAGCTGTTTTTT. Together with reference TRBV19 and TRBJ2-2, the CDR3 gives the full variable domain: DGGITQSPKYLFRKEGQNVTLSCEQNLNHDAMYWYRQDPGQGLRLIYYSQIVNDFQKGDIAEGYSVSREKKESFPLTVTSAQKNPTAFYLCASRRTGANTGELFFGEGSRLTVL.

The CDR3 here is CASSFSRPAEDTEAFF. The CDR3 nucleotides are TGTGCCAGCAGCTTTTCCCGCCCGGCGGAGGACACTGAAGCTTTCTTT. V gene TRBV5-5 combines with J gene TRBJ1-1; D unclear. Germline V gene sequence: CDR1 SGHKS, CDR2 YYEKEE (reference sequence). The CDR3 has 16 amino acids. Between the trimmed V and J ends, which lost 2 bases and 3 bases, there was a span of 17 bases.

The chain carries TRBV6-5 and TRBJ1-1, with D uncertain. V was cut by 4 bases and J by 4 bases, with 13 bases left in between. The germline V gene has CDR1 MNHEY and CDR2 SVGAGI. The CDR3 has 14 amino acids. In DNA form, the CDR3 reads TGTGCCAGCAGTTTCAGCGGTGCGCCCACTGAAGCTTTCTTT. It specifies CASSFSGAPTEAFF.

V gene TRBV27 combines with J gene TRBJ1-1; TRBD1 agrees at 7 bases. CDR3 length: 15 residues. Per germline, CDR1 MNHEY and CDR2 SMNVEV (reference sequence). The J segment lost 2 bases and the V segment lost 4 bases, leaving 7 bases of the junction unmatched. The CDR3 loop reads CASSSWTGRNTEAFF. CDR3 in DNA: TGTGCCAGCAGTTCCTGGACAGGCCGAAACACTGAAGCTTTCTTT.

The rearrangement uses TRBV25-1 and TRBJ1-3, with a possible D match to TRBD1 (5 bases). The CDR3 consists of 14 residues. CDR1 is MGHDK and CDR2 is SYGVNS in the germline V gene. V was trimmed by 3 bases and J by 0 bases, leaving 6 bases between them. CDR3 residues: CASSDGGSGNTIYF. The CDR3 nucleotides read TGTGCCAGCAGTGATGGGGGCTCTGGAAACACCATATATTTT.

The chain recombines TRBV5-1 with TRBJ1-1, with 7 bases fitting TRBD1. This CDR3 has 15 residues. CDR1 SGHRS and CDR2 YFSETQ come from the germline V gene. Losses at the gene ends were 4 bases for V and 3 bases for J; bases not matched to a gene: 9. In DNA form, the CDR3 reads TGCGCCAGCAGCCCCGAGACAGGGAGGTACACTGAAGCTTTCTTT. Translation: CASSPETGRYTEAFF.

The chain employs TRBV19 and TRBJ1-2; TRBD1 matches 8 bases. Germline V gene lookup returns CDR1 LNHDA and CDR2 SQIVND (reference sequence). The V gene end was trimmed by 5 bases and the J gene end by 3 bases; junction bases not matched to a gene: 11. CDR3 length: 16 residues. In DNA form, the CDR3 reads TGTGCCAGTAGTGGAGAGACAGGGGCCCTCGACTATGGCTACACCTTC. Protein product: CASSGETGALDYGYTF.

The rearrangement links TRBV5-1 to TRBJ2-3; D might be TRBD2 (7 bases). There are 14 residues in the CDR3. V shed 3 bases and J shed 4 bases, with 12 bases lying between them. CDR1 is SGHRS and CDR2 is YFSETQ in the germline V gene. The CDR3 reads CASSWGGASDTQYF. CDR3 DNA: TGCGCCAGCAGCTGGGGGGGGGCATCAGATACGCAGTATTTT.

The chain uses TRBV6-6 and TRBJ1-6; D remains ambiguous. CDR1 and CDR2 (germline): MNHNY, SVGAGI (reference sequence). CDR3 length equals 14 residues. V lost 2 bases and J lost 4, with 6 bases in between. The CDR3 DNA reads as TGTGCCAGCAGTTACGGACTTTATAATTCACCCCTCCACTTT. Translated, it gives CASSYGLYNSPLHF.

The rearrangement links TRBV19 to TRBJ1-6; TRBD1 matches at 9 bases. The CDR3 is 13 amino acids. The trim removed 8 bases at V and 10 bases at J, leaving 6 bases unmatched. Germline lookup yields CDR1 LNHDA and CDR2 SQIVND (reference sequence). CDR3 coding DNA: TGTGCCAGTGATCCGACAGGGGGATCACCCCTCCACTTT. Protein product: CASDPTGGSPLHF. The full variable domain, its missing parts supplied by reference TRBV19 and TRBJ1-6, is DGGITQSPKYLFRKEGQNVTLSCEQNLNHDAMYWYRQDPGQGLRLIYYSQIVNDFQKGDIAEGYSVSREKKESFPLTVTSAQKNPTAFYLCASDPTGGSPLHFGNGTRLTVT.

The chain has TRBV7-3 and TRBJ2-3; the match to TRBD2 covers 10 bases. This CDR3 comprises 18 residues. The ends lost 2 bases at V and 1 base at J; junction bases unmatched: 9. Germline CDR1 is SGHTA and CDR2 is FQGTGA. The CDR3 loop reads CASSLDIAGGDGTDTQYF. CDR3 sequence (DNA): TGTGCCAGCAGCTTAGACATAGCGGGGGGTGACGGCACAGATACGCAGTATTTT.

The J gene is TRBJ2-1, the V gene TRBV24-1; D is possibly TRBD1 (5 bases). The ends were cut back, 4 bases at V and 3 bases at J, with 15 bases in the middle. The CDR3 consists of 16 residues. The germline gives CDR1 KGHDR, CDR2 SFDVKD. CDR3 loop: CATSDTTARDYNEQFF. CDR3 nucleotide sequence: TGTGCCACCAGTGACACGACAGCCAGAGACTACAATGAGCAGTTCTTC.

The chain carries TRBV15 and TRBJ1-2; 7 bases map to TRBD1. V shed 4 bases and J 0 bases; nucleotides not matched to a gene: 11. The CDR3 consists of 17 residues. In germline, CDR1 is LNHNV, CDR2 YYDKDF (reference sequence). Here the CDR3 reads CATSILRQGAANYGYTF. CDR3 DNA: TGTGCCACCAGCATCCTTAGACAGGGAGCAGCTAACTATGGCTACACCTTC.

The chain employs TRBV21-1 and TRBJ2-7; TRBD1, as called in the table, went unchecked against the DNA. TRBV21-1 is classified as a pseudogene. This CDR3 has 18 amino acids. The CDR3 loop reads CASSKYLGQIQRSYEQYF. In DNA, the CDR3 is TGTGCCAGCAGCAAATACTTGGGACAGATACAACGTTCCTACGAGCAGTACTTC.

The chain couples TRBV6-2 or TRBV6-3 to TRBJ2-2, with D possibly being TRBD1 (5 bases). Germline assignment: CDR1 MNHEY and CDR2 SVGEGT. The CDR3 length is 13 residues. The V end lost 4 bases, the J end lost 6 bases, and 9 bases lay between the germline ends. The CDR3, as DNA: TGTGCCAGCAGTTTAGGGGATGCCGGGGAGCTGTTTTTT. It specifies CASSLGDAGELFF.

The chain has TRBV3-1 (or the pseudogene TRBV3-2) and TRBJ1-2; TRBD1 agrees at 8 bases. The CDR3 totals 15 residues. V lost 3 bases to trimming and J lost 8 bases; unmatched junction nucleotides: 11. CDR1 LGHDT and CDR2 YNNKEL come from the germline V gene (reference sequence). CDR3 sequence: CASSQGTDRARGYTF. As DNA, the CDR3 is TGTGCCAGCAGCCAGGGGACGGACAGGGCGAGAGGCTACACCTTC.

This rearrangement joins TRBV6-2 or TRBV6-3 to TRBJ2-7, with 10 bases that match TRBD2. CDR3 length: 15 residues. V was pared by 0 bases and J by 4 bases, with 3 bases of the junction left unmatched. CDR1 and CDR2 from the germline V gene are MNHEY and SVGEGT. The CDR3 sequence is CASSYSGTSAYEQYF. The CDR3 DNA reads TGTGCCAGCAGTTACTCCGGGACTAGCGCTTACGAGCAGTACTTC.

The chain has TRBV6-5 and TRBJ1-6; D is possibly TRBD1 (6 bases). V was clipped by 0 bases and J by 9 bases, with 6 bases between them. Germline V gives CDR1 MNHEY, CDR2 SVGAGI. The CDR3 length is 13 residues. The CDR3 loop reads CASSYSQGSPLHF. The DNA of the CDR3 is TGTGCCAGCAGTTACTCACAGGGTTCACCCCTCCACTTT.

The rearrangement joins TRBV4-1 to TRBJ2-3, with 10 bases aligning to TRBD2. CDR1 and CDR2 from the germline V gene are MGHRA and YSYEKL. With V trimmed by 1 base and J by 1 base, 14 bases remained unmatched. This CDR3 spans 20 amino acids. The CDR3 bases are TGCGCCAGCAGCCAAGCGGGCGTATTTGAGCGGGGGGGTCGCACAGATACGCAGTATTTT. Protein: CASSQAGVFERGGRTDTQYF.

Comment on this clone: At one of its ends the junction is not consistent with the germline gene, which may arise from a read error. V and J are TRBV5-1 and TRBJ2-3; D is possibly TRBD1 (5 bases). The CDR3 runs to 13 residues. Germline assignment: CDR1 SGHRS and CDR2 YFSETQ. CDR3 bases: TGCGCCAGCAGCTTGGCCCTGGGGCGGTCTGGACCTTTT. Translating gives CASSLALGRSGPF.

The chain uses TRBV19 and TRBJ1-3; D may be TRBD1 (5 bases). Germline V lookup: CDR1 LNHDA, CDR2 SQIVND (reference sequence). V shed 3 bases and J shed 0 bases, with 9 bases lying between them. The CDR3 is 15 amino acids. Written as DNA, the CDR3 is TGTGCCAGTAGTATTGGGGACTACTCTGGAAACACCATATATTTT. Its translation: CASSIGDYSGNTIYF.

The J gene is TRBJ1-1, the V gene TRBV5-1; 10 bases fit TRBD1. J was trimmed by 5 bases and V by 4 bases; bases with no gene match: 5. CDR1 is SGHRS and CDR2 is YFSETQ in the germline V gene. The CDR3 contains 14 residues. The CDR3 spells CASSGGTGVTEAFF. CDR3 DNA sequence: TGCGCCAGCAGCGGCGGGACAGGGGTTACTGAAGCTTTCTTT. The full variable domain, rest sourced from reference TRBV5-1 and TRBJ1-1, is KAGVTQTPRYLIKTRGQQVTLSCSPISGHRSVSWYQQTPGQGLQFLFEYFSETQRNKGNFPGRFSGRQFSNSRSEMNVSTLELGDSALYLCASSGGTGVTEAFFGQGTRLTVV.

V gene TRBV5-6 combines with J gene TRBJ1-1, with D perhaps matching TRBD1 (5 bases). This CDR3 spans 15 amino acids. V was cut by 0 bases and J by 11 bases, with 20 bases left in between. The germline V gene encodes CDR1 SGHDT and CDR2 YYEEEE. The CDR3 loop reads CASSLAAGSGHGAFF. CDR3 sequence (DNA): TGTGCCAGCAGCTTGGCTGCGGGGTCCGGACACGGGGCTTTCTTT.

V is TRBV30 and J is TRBJ1-2; TRBD1 matches at 10 bases. The CDR3 has 15 residues. Germline V gene sequence: CDR1 GTSNPN, CDR2 SVGIG (reference sequence). J lost 7 bases, V lost 2 bases, and 10 bases had no gene match. The CDR3 bases are TGTGCCTGGAGTCTGACCGGACAGGGGGTCTTTGGCTACACCTTC. It is translated as CAWSLTGQGVFGYTF.